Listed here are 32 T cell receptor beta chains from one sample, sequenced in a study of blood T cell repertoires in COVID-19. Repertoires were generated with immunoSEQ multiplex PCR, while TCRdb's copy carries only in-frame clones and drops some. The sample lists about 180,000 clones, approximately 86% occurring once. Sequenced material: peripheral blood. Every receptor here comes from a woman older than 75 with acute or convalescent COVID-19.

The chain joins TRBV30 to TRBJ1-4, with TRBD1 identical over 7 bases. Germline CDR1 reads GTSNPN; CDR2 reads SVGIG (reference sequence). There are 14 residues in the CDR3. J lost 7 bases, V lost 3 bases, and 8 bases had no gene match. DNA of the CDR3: TGTGCCTGGAGGGAACAGGGGATTCTTGAAAAACTGTTTTTT. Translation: CAWREQGILEKLFF.

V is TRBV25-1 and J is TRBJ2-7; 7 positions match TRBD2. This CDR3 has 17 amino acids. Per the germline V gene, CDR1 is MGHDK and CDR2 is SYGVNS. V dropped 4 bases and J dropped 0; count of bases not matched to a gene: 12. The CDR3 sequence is CASSGLFSGSSSYEQYF. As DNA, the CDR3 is TGTGCCAGCAGTGGGCTTTTTAGCGGGTCTAGCTCCTACGAGCAGTACTTC.

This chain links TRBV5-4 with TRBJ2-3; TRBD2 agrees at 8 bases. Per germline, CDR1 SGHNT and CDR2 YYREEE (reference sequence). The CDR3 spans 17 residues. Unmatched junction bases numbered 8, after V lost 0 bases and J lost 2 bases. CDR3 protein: CASSLGSFGRDTDTQYF. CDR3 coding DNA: TGTGCCAGCAGCTTGGGAAGTTTCGGGAGGGACACAGATACGCAGTATTTT.

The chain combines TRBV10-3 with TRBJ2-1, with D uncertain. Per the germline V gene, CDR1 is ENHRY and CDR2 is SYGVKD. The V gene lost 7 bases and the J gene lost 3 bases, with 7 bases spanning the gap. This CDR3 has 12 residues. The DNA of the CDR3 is TGTGCCATCAAGAGCGACTACAATGAGCAGTTCTTC. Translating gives CAIKSDYNEQFF.

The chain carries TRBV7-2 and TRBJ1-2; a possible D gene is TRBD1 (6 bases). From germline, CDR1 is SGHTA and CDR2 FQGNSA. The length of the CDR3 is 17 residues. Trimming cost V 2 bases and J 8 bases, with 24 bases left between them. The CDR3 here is CASSLYPGQTDPDGYTF. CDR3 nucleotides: TGTGCCAGCAGCTTATACCCCGGACAGACCGACCCTGACGGCTACACCTTC. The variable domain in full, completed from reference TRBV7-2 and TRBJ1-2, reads GAGVSQSPSNKVTEKGKDVELRCDPISGHTALYWYRQSLGQGLEFLIYFQGNSAPDKSGLPSDRFSAERTGGSVSTLTIQRTQQEDSAVYLCASSLYPGQTDPDGYTFGSGTRLTVV.

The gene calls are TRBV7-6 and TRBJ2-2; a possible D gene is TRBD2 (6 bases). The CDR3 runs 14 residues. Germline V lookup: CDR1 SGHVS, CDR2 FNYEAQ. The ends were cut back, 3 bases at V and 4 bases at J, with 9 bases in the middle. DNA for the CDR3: TGTGCCAGCAGCTTTAGCGGCCTCACCGGGGAGCTGTTTTTT. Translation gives CASSFSGLTGELFF.

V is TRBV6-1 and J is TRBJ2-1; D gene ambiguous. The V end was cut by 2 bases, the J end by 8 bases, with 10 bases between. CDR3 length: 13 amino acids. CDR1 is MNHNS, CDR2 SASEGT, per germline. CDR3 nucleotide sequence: TGTGCCAGCAGTGAAATCGGTGAATATGAGCAGTTCTTC. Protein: CASSEIGEYEQFF.

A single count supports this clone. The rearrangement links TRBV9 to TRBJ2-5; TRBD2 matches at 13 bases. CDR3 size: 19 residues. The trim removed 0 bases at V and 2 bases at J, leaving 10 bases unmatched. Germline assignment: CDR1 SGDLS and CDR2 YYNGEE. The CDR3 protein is CASSVEPGLAGARQETQYF. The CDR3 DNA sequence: TGTGCCAGCAGCGTAGAACCCGGACTAGCGGGGGCCCGTCAAGAGACCCAGTACTTC.

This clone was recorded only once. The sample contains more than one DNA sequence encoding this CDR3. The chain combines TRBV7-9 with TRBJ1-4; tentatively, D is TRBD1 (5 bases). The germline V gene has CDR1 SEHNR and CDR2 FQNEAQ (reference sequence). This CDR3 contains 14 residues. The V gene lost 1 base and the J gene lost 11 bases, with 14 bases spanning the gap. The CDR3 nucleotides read TGTGCCAGCAGCTTAGGGCAGGGAGGCGAGAAACTGTTTTTT. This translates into CASSLGQGGEKLFF.

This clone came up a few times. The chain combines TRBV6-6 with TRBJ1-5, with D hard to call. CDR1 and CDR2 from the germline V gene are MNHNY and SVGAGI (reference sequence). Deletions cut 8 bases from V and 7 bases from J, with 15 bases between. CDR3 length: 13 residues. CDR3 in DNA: TGTGCCAGCGAGTCGGGTGGGAGGCAGCCCCAGCATTTT. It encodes CASESGGRQPQHF.

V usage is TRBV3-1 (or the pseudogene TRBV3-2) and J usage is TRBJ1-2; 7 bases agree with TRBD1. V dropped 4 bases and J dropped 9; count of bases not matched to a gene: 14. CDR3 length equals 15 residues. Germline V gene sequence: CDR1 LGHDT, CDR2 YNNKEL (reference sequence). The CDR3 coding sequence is TGTGCCAGCAGCCCTCAGCTGCTCGCGACAGGGCGCTACACCTTC. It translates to CASSPQLLATGRYTF.

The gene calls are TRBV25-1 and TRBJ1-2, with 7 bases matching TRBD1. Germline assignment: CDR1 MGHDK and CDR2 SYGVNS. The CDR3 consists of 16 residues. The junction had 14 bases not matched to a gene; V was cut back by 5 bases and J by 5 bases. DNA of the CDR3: TGTGCCAGCAGTCGAGGGTCGTCAGGGGGATTTTATGGCTACACCTTC. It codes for CASSRGSSGGFYGYTF.

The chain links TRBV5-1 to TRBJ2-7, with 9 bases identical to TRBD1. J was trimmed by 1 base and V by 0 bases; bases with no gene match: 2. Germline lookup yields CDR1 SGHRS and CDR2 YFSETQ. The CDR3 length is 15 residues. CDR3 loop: CASSLEGTGSYEQYF. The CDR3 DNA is TGCGCCAGCAGCTTGGAAGGGACAGGGTCCTACGAGCAGTACTTC.

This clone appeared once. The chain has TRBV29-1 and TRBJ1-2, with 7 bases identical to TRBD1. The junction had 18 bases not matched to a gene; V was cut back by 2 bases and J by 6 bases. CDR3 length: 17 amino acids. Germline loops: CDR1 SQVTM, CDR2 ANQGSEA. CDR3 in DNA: TGCAGCGTTGAATATAAAGGATGGGGCAGGGGGAGAGATGGCTACACCTTC. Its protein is CSVEYKGWGRGRDGYTF.

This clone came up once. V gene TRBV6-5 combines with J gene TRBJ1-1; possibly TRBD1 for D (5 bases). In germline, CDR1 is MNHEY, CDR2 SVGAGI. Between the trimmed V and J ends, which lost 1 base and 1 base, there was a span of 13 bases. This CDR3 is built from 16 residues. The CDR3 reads CASSYYGGAENTEAFF. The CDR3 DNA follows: TGTGCCAGCAGTTACTACGGAGGGGCAGAGAACACTGAAGCTTTCTTT.

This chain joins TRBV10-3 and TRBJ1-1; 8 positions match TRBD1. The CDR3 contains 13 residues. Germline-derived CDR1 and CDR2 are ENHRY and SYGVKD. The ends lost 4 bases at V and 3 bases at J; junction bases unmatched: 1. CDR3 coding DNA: TGTGCCATCAGTGGGGGACAGGACACTGAAGCTTTCTTT. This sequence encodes CAISGGQDTEAFF.

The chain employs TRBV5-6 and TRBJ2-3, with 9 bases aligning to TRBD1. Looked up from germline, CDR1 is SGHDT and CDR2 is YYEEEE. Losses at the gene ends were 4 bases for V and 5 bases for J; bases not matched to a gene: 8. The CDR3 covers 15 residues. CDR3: CASSRGTGRVDTQYF. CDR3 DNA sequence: TGTGCCAGCAGCCGGGGGACAGGGAGGGTAGATACGCAGTATTTT. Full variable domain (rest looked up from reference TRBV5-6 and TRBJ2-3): DAGVTQSPTHLIKTRGQQVTLRCSPKSGHDTVSWYQQALGQGPQFIFQYYEEEERQRGNFPDRFSGHQFPNYSSELNVNALLLGDSALYLCASSRGTGRVDTQYFGPGTRLTVL.

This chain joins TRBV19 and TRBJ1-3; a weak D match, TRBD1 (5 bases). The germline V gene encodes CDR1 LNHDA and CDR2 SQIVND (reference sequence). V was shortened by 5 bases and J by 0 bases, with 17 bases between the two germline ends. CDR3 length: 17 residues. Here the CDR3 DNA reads TGTGCCAGTAGTCCCGGGGGGGGACGGAGCTCTGGAAACACCATATATTTT. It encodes CASSPGGGRSSGNTIYF.

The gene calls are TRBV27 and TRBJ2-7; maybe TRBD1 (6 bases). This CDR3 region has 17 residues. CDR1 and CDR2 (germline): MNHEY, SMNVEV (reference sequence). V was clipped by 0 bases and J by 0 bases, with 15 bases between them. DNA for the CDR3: TGTGCCAGCAGTTTATCGGGCATCCGGGACAACTCCTACGAGCAGTACTTC. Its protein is CASSLSGIRDNSYEQYF.

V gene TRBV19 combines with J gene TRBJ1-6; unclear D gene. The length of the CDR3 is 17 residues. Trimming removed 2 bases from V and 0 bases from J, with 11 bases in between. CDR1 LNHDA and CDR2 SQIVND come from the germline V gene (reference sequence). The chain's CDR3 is CASSINARVSYNSPLHF. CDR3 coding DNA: TGTGCCAGTAGTATAAACGCCCGCGTCTCCTATAATTCACCCCTCCACTTT.

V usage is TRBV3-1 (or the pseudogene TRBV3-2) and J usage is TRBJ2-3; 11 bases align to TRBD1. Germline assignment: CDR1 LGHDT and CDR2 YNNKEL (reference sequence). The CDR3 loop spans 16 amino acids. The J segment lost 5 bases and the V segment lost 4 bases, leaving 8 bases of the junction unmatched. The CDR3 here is CASSLSGQGAVDTQYF. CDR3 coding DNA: TGTGCCAGCAGCCTAAGTGGACAGGGGGCAGTAGATACGCAGTATTTT.

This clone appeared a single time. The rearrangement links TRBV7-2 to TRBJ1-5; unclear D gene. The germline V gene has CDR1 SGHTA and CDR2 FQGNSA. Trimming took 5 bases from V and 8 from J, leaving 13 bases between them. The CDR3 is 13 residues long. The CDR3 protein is CASSVTRAEPQHF. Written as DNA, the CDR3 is TGTGCCAGCAGCGTTACACGTGCGGAGCCCCAGCATTTT.

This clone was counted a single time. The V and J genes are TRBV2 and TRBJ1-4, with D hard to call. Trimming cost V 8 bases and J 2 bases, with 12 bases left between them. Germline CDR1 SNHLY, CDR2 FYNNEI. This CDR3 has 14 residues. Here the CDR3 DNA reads TGTGCCAGCCTCAGAGAGAGGACTAATGAAAAACTGTTTTTT. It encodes CASLRERTNEKLFF. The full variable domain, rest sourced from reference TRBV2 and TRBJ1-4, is EPEVTQTPSHQVTQMGQEVILRCVPISNHLYFYWYRQILGQKVEFLVSFYNNEISEKSEIFDDQFSVERPDGSNFTLKIRSTKLEDSAMYFCASLRERTNEKLFFGSGTQLSVL.

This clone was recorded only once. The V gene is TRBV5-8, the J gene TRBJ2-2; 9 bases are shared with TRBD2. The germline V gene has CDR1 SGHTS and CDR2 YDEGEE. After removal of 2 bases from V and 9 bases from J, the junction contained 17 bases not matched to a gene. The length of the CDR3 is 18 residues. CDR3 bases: TGTGCCAGCAGCTTCGAGCCCTCTAGCGGGACCAGAGGGAGGGAGCTGTTTTTT. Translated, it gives CASSFEPSSGTRGRELFF.

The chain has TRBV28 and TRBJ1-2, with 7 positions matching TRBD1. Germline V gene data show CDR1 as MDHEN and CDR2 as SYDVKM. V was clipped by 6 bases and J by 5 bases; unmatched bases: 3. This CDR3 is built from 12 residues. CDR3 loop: CASSLGQYGYTF. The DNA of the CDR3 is TGTGCCAGCAGCCTGGGACAGTATGGCTACACCTTC.

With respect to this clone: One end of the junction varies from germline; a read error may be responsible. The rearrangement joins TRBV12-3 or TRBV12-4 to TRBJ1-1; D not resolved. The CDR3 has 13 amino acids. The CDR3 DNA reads TGTGCCAGCAGTTTCAGCGGGAACACTGAAACTTTCTTT. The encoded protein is CASSFSGNTETFF.

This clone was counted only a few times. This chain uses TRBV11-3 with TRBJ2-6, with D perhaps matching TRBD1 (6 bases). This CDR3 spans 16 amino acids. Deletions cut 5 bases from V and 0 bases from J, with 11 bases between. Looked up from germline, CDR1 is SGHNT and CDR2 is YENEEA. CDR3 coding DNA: TGTGCCAGCAGCCCAGGGGATATCTCTGGGGCCAACGTCCTGACTTTC. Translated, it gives CASSPGDISGANVLTF. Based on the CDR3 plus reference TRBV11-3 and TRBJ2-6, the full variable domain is EAGVVQSPRYKIIEKKQPVAFWCNPISGHNTLYWYLQNLGQGPELLIRYENEEAVDDSQLPKDRFSAERLKGVDSTLKIQPAELGDSAVYLCASSPGDISGANVLTFGAGSRLTVL.

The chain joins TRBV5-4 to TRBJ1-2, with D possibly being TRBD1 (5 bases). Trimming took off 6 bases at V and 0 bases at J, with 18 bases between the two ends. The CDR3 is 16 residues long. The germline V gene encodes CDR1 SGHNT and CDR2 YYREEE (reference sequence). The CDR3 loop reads CASTPGGAGANYGYTF. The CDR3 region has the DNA TGTGCCAGCACGCCCGGGGGAGCCGGAGCTAACTATGGCTACACCTTC.

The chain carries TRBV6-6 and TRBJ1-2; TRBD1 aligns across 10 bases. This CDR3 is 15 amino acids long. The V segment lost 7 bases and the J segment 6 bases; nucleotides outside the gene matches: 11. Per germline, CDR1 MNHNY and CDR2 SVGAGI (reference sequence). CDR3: CASIKTGDRGHGYTF. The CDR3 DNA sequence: TGTGCCAGCATCAAGACCGGCGACAGGGGGCATGGCTACACCTTC.

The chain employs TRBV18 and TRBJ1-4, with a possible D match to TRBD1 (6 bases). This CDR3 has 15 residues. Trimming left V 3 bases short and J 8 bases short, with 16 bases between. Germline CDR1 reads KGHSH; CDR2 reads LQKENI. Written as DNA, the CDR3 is TGTGCCAGCTCACCCCGGGCCCGCCAGGGGGAAAAACTGTTTTTT. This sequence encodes CASSPRARQGEKLFF.

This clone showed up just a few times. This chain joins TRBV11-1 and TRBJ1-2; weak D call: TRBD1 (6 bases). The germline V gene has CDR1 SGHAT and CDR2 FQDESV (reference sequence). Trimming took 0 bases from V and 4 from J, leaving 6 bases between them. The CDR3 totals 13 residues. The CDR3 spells CASSLAQGYGYTF. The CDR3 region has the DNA TGTGCCAGCAGCTTAGCACAGGGCTATGGCTACACCTTC.

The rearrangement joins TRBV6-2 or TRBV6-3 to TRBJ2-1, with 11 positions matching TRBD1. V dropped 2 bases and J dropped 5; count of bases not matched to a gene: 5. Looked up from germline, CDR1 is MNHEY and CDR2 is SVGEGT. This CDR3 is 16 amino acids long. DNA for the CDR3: TGTGCCAGCAGTTACCTAGGACAGGGGGCCAACAATGAGCAGTTCTTC. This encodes CASSYLGQGANNEQFF.